Reported below is one T cell receptor (beta chain). The antigen remains undetermined. The data were obtained in a study of pediatric ulcerative colitis. TCRdb's table, derived via immunoSEQ multiplex PCR, lists solely in-frame clones and lacks some. The sample has around 61,000 clones, roughly nine tenths seen once; the top ten hold approximately 3.5%. Blood was drawn at the time of colonoscopy. Study-level points and caveats: Two rectal clonotypes were found only in ulcerative colitis patients, all of them. In rectum, acute severe colitis had expanded clones and less diversity.

Germline V gives CDR1 SGHRS, CDR2 YFSETQ. CDR3 length: 15 amino acids. The ends were cut back, 4 bases at V and 3 bases at J, with 15 bases in the middle. Sequencing input: blood. The chain is built from TRBV5-1 and TRBJ2-3, with D tentatively TRBD2 (5 bases). The sequence came from a boy younger than 18 with severe ulcerative colitis. The CDR3 region has the DNA TGCGCCAGCAGCCTTTCGGGGTTTGAAACAGATACGCAGTATTTT. It specifies CASSLSGFETDTQYF.